Each of the 29 T cell receptor beta chains below was sequenced from the same sample in a study of T-cell reconstitution after alpha-beta-depleted transplantation in children. Construction of the TCRbeta library involved unique molecular identifiers. TCRdb reanalysed the PCR reads using MiXCR and keeps one entry per CDR3 protein. This table holds some 550,000 distinct CDR3 sequences, around 17% found once. The source was PBMCs from the stem cell graft donor, collected from the stem cell graft. The receptor set was obtained from a human donor who donated a stem cell graft to a child with acute lymphoblastic leukemia.

This clonotype was picked up one time. The CDR3 DNA is TGTGCCAGCTCACCAAAGCCCGGGGGCGATACGCAGTATTTT. This gives the protein CASSPKPGGDTQYF. The chain carries TRBV18 and TRBJ2-3; D is tentatively TRBD1 or TRBD2 (6 bases each). The CDR3 contains 14 residues. Trimming took 2 bases from V and 6 from J, leaving 12 bases between them. Germline loops: CDR1 KGHSH, CDR2 LQKENI.

This clonotype was observed a handful of times. The chain is built from TRBV12-3 or TRBV12-4 and TRBJ1-5, with 9 nucleotides matching TRBD1. The junction had 6 bases not matched to a gene; V was cut back by 5 bases and J by 7 bases. CDR3 size: 14 residues. Here the CDR3 DNA reads TGTGCCAGCAGTCAGGACAGGGGTGTCCAGCCCCAGCATTTT. Protein: CASSQDRGVQPQHF.

This clonotype was detected only a few times. CDR3 sequence reads: CASSPDKAGPTGETQYF. CDR3 nucleotide sequence: TGCGCCAGCAGTCCTGATAAGGCCGGGCCGACGGGGGAGACCCAGTACTTC. The chain is built from TRBV5-1 and TRBJ2-5, with D perhaps matching TRBD2 (5 bases). The ends were cut back, 5 bases at V and 5 bases at J, with 25 bases in the middle. The CDR3 has 17 amino acids. The germline CDR1 and CDR2 sequences are SGHRS and YFSETQ.

The V call is TRBV18, the J call TRBJ1-1; D unclear. Germline V gene sequence: CDR1 KGHSH, CDR2 LQKENI. With 3 bases removed from V and 1 base from J, the gap between germline ends came to 9 bases. The CDR3 consists of 14 residues. For the CDR3, the DNA is TGTGCCAGCTCACCGACTTCTAGGAACACTGAAGCTTTCTTT. It is translated as CASSPTSRNTEAFF.

V is TRBV7-9 and J is TRBJ2-2, with no clear D. CDR1 and CDR2 (germline): SEHNR, FQNEAQ (reference sequence). V lost 5 bases, J lost 4 bases, and 14 bases lay in between. The CDR3 length is 15 residues. The CDR3 reads CASSPPANPTGELFF. The DNA for the CDR3 is TGTGCCAGCAGCCCCCCGGCCAACCCCACCGGGGAGCTGTTTTTT.

This clonotype was recorded a few times. This rearrangement joins TRBV7-3 to TRBJ2-1, with 9 positions matching TRBD2. CDR3 size: 17 residues. CDR1 and CDR2 (germline): SGHTA, FQGTGA. V lost 1 base, J lost 1 base, and 5 bases stayed unmatched. For the CDR3, the DNA is TGTGCCAGCAGCTTAAGGGGTAGCGGGAGTTCCTACAATGAGCAGTTCTTC. Translating gives CASSLRGSGSSYNEQFF.

The gene calls are TRBV20-1 and TRBJ2-7; tentatively, D is TRBD2 (6 bases). The CDR3 is 13 residues long. Germline CDR1 reads DFQATT; CDR2 reads SNEGSKA (reference sequence). V lost 6 bases and J lost 2, with 14 bases in between. The CDR3 here is CSANSGPTYEQYF. Here the CDR3 DNA reads TGCAGTGCAAATAGCGGCCCGACCTACGAGCAGTACTTC.

In its sample, this clonotype was seen once. The chain employs TRBV5-1 and TRBJ2-1, with unresolved D. Trimming removed 1 base from V and 5 bases from J, with 10 bases in between. The germline CDR1 and CDR2 sequences are SGHRS and YFSETQ. The CDR3 consists of 14 residues. The CDR3 sequence: CASSLMALDNEQFF. CDR3 DNA sequence: TGCGCCAGCAGCTTGATGGCTCTAGACAATGAGCAGTTCTTC. The full variable domain, in which reference TRBV5-1 and TRBJ2-1 provide the parts outside the CDR3, is KAGVTQTPRYLIKTRGQQVTLSCSPISGHRSVSWYQQTPGQGLQFLFEYFSETQRNKGNFPGRFSGRQFSNSRSEMNVSTLELGDSALYLCASSLMALDNEQFFGPGTRLTVL.

The gene calls are TRBV6-5 and TRBJ2-7; 12 bases are a match to TRBD2. V was pared by 2 bases and J by 0 bases, with 8 bases of the junction left unmatched. This CDR3 has 18 residues. Germline loops: CDR1 MNHEY, CDR2 SVGAGI. CDR3 nucleotide sequence: TGTGCCAGCAGTTACAGACTAGCGGGGGTGATCAACTCCTACGAGCAGTACTTC. As protein: CASSYRLAGVINSYEQYF.

This clonotype was observed a few times. This chain joins TRBV29-1 and TRBJ1-5; weak D call: TRBD1 (5 bases). Germline values: CDR1 SQVTM, CDR2 ANQGSEA. Trimming took off 1 base at V and 2 bases at J, with 15 bases between the two ends. CDR3 length: 16 amino acids. CDR3 sequence: CSVEGGPGVGNQPQHF. CDR3 bases: TGCAGCGTTGAAGGGGGCCCGGGGGTCGGCAATCAGCCCCAGCATTTT.

This clonotype came up a few times. The rearrangement joins TRBV6-1 to TRBJ1-4; a weak D match, TRBD1 (6 bases). V lost 3 bases, J lost 7 bases, and 15 bases lay in between. Germline assignment: CDR1 MNHNS and CDR2 SASEGT. This CDR3 is built from 15 residues. CDR3 residues: CASSEFGVQGEKLFF. The CDR3, as DNA: TGTGCCAGCAGTGAGTTTGGGGTACAGGGTGAAAAACTGTTTTTT.

V usage is TRBV6-1 and J usage is TRBJ2-3; tentatively, D is TRBD2 (6 bases). Germline V gene lookup returns CDR1 MNHNS and CDR2 SASEGT. The CDR3 consists of 15 residues. The ends were cut back, 6 bases at V and 0 bases at J, with 13 bases in the middle. The CDR3 DNA reads TGTGCCAGCAGGAGACGGGGGTCTAGCACAGATACGCAGTATTTT. Protein: CASRRRGSSTDTQYF.

The chain has TRBV5-1 and TRBJ2-3; D may be TRBD2 (5 bases). The CDR3 length is 15 residues. The germline gives CDR1 SGHRS, CDR2 YFSETQ. V lost 0 bases and J 5 bases, leaving 13 bases between the germline ends. Here the CDR3 DNA reads TGCGCCAGCAGCTTGGATCGGACTCCCGGAGATACGCAGTATTTT. Translated: CASSLDRTPGDTQYF.

This clonotype was seen more than once but under ten times. The J gene is TRBJ1-1, the V gene TRBV29-1; D might be TRBD1 (5 bases). The germline gives CDR1 SQVTM, CDR2 ANQGSEA. With 3 bases removed from V and 4 bases from J, the gap between germline ends came to 18 bases. This CDR3 contains 15 residues. The CDR3 DNA reads as TGCAGCGTTGATGGAGCGACAGTTCGAATCACTGAAGCTTTCTTT. This codes for CSVDGATVRITEAFF.

V usage is TRBV11-2 and J usage is TRBJ2-1, with 7 bases identical to TRBD1. Per germline, CDR1 SGHAT and CDR2 FQNNGV. The J segment lost 2 bases and the V segment lost 1 base, leaving 5 bases of the junction unmatched. The CDR3 length is 16 residues. CDR3 nucleotides: TGTGCCAGCAGCTTAGGACCAGGGGGAACCTACAATGAGCAGTTCTTC. Protein sequence: CASSLGPGGTYNEQFF.

This clonotype has a count of ten or more. This chain uses TRBV5-1 with TRBJ2-2; D is unresolved. Germline CDR1 SGHRS, CDR2 YFSETQ. Trimming stripped 0 bases from V and 1 base from J, with 7 bases between. This CDR3 is built from 15 residues. In DNA form, the CDR3 reads TGCGCCAGCAGCTTGGTGTCAGGGAACACCGGGGAGCTGTTTTTT. It yields the protein CASSLVSGNTGELFF.

CDR3 DNA: TGTGCCAGCAGCCAAGGGCAGGGGGCGGGGGAGACCCAGTACTTC. The encoded protein is CASSQGQGAGETQYF. The chain has TRBV4-2 and TRBJ2-5, with 8 bases lining up with TRBD1. CDR1 and CDR2 from the germline V gene are LGHNA and YNFKEQ. V trimming: 1 base; J trimming: 5 bases; junction bases outside the gene matches: 6. This CDR3 comprises 15 residues.

This clonotype showed up just a few times. The J gene is TRBJ2-7, the V gene TRBV20-1; D remains unclear. V was trimmed by 4 bases and J by 5 bases, leaving 9 bases between them. Germline CDR1 is DFQATT and CDR2 is SNEGSKA (reference sequence). The CDR3 is 11 residues long. CDR3 sequence (DNA): TGCAGTGCTACCTCCCGGCACGAGCAGTACTTC. Protein product: CSATSRHEQYF.

The J gene is TRBJ2-7, the V gene TRBV3-1; TRBD2 aligns across 7 bases. CDR1 and CDR2 (germline): LGHDT, YNNKEL (reference sequence). This CDR3 is 16 amino acids long. Trimming took 5 bases from V and 3 from J; bases not matched to a gene: 13. This chain's CDR3 is CASSFGTILVGYEQYF. CDR3 sequence (DNA): TGTGCCAGCAGCTTCGGGACTATCCTCGTCGGCTACGAGCAGTACTTC.

The V call is TRBV6-5, the J call TRBJ2-7, with D maybe TRBD2 (5 bases). The V gene's germline CDR1 is MNHEY and CDR2 SVGAGI. The length of the CDR3 is 14 residues. Trimming took off 0 bases at V and 2 bases at J, with 8 bases between the two ends. The CDR3: CASSYSPGTYEQYF. The CDR3 nucleotides read TGTGCCAGCAGTTACTCACCGGGGACCTACGAGCAGTACTTC.

This clonotype was recorded a few times. V usage is TRBV29-1 and J usage is TRBJ1-1; D is ambiguous. This CDR3 has 9 residues. Between the trimmed V and J ends, which lost 8 bases and 7 bases, there was a span of 8 bases. CDR1 is SQVTM, CDR2 ANQGSEA, per germline. CDR3 amino acids: CSTAGEAFF. Written as DNA, the CDR3 is TGCAGCACGGCAGGTGAAGCTTTCTTT.

The genes are TRBV29-1 and TRBJ2-7, with TRBD1 as a possible D gene (6 bases). V was pared by 2 bases and J by 6 bases, with 8 bases between. Germline CDR1 and CDR2: SQVTM and ANQGSEA. The CDR3 has 11 residues. CDR3 bases: TGCAGCGTTGAAACCAGGGGCGAGCAGTACTTC. It specifies CSVETRGEQYF.

As to this clonotype: The final CDR3 position lacks the conserved phenylalanine or tryptophan, pointing to a likely read error. It is unclear where the CDR3 begins or ends on the DNA, so no DNA is shown, and the CDR3 is as TCRdb lists it. The V call is TRBV27, the J call TRBJ2-7; the D call in the table, TRBD2, was not verified against the DNA. The CDR3 is made up of 14 amino acids, end residues included. The V gene's germline CDR1 is MNHEY and CDR2 SMNVEV (reference sequence). CDR3: CASRSPDRGSAVLR.

This chain joins TRBV5-1 and TRBJ2-1; the match to TRBD2 covers 7 bases. Trimming took 0 bases from V and 8 from J; bases not matched to a gene: 14. This CDR3 is built from 17 residues. CDR1 and CDR2 from the germline V gene are SGHRS and YFSETQ. Here the CDR3 DNA reads TGCGCCAGCAGCTTGGGGCCTTCCGGGACCAGCGGGGATGAGCAGTTCTTC. Translating it yields CASSLGPSGTSGDEQFF.

The genes are TRBV18 and TRBJ1-6; 9 bases fit TRBD1. The length of the CDR3 is 18 residues. After removal of 2 bases from V and 4 bases from J, the junction contained 9 bases not matched to a gene. From germline, CDR1 is KGHSH and CDR2 LQKENI. Here the CDR3 DNA reads TGTGCCAGCTCACCAACTATTCCGACAGGGGGATATAATTCACCCCTCCACTTT. This translates into CASSPTIPTGGYNSPLHF.

This clonotype has a handful of counts. The chain uses TRBV6-1 and TRBJ1-6; 7 nucleotides agree with TRBD1. The CDR3 covers 14 residues. With 8 bases clipped from V and 8 bases from J, the junction kept 9 bases outside the gene matches. The V gene's germline CDR1 is MNHNS and CDR2 SASEGT. The CDR3 region is CASSSTGRYSPLHF. CDR3 bases: TGTGCCAGCTCTTCGACAGGGCGCTATTCACCCCTCCACTTT.

This clonotype has only a few counts. The CDR3 reads CASSYDRTSNYNEQFF. The CDR3 DNA reads as TGTGCCAGCAGTTACGACCGGACTAGCAACTACAATGAGCAGTTCTTC. The chain employs TRBV6-2 or TRBV6-3 and TRBJ2-1, with 8 bases fitting TRBD2. This CDR3 comprises 16 residues. Trimming took 2 bases from V and 3 from J; bases not matched to a gene: 6. Looked up from germline, CDR1 is MNHEY and CDR2 is SVGEGT.

V gene TRBV14 combines with J gene TRBJ2-3, with D unclear. The CDR3 spans 15 residues. Trimming shortened V by 5 bases and J by 6 bases, and 18 bases separated the two germline ends. Germline V gives CDR1 SGHDN, CDR2 FVKESK. CDR3 in amino acids: CASSFSRRNRDTQYF. The CDR3 region has the DNA TGTGCCAGCAGCTTCTCCCGGAGAAATAGGGATACGCAGTATTTT.

The chain is built from TRBV4-1 and TRBJ1-6; D not certain. From germline, CDR1 is MGHRA and CDR2 YSYEKL. V lost 0 bases, J lost 10 bases, and 16 bases lay in between. This CDR3 region has 16 residues. The CDR3: CASSQDGIRVSSPLHF. CDR3 bases: TGCGCCAGCAGCCAAGATGGAATAAGGGTTTCCTCACCCCTCCACTTT.